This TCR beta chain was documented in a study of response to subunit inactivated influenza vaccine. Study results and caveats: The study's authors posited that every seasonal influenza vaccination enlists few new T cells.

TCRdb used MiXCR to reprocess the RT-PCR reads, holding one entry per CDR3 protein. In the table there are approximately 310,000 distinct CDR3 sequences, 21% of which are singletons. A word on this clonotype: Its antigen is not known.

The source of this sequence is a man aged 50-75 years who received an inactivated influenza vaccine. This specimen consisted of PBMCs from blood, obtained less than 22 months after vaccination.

The CDR3 protein is CASSYSGTRTGDGANVLTF. The DNA of the CDR3 is TGTGCCAGCAGTTACTCGGGTACCCGCACAGGGGATGGGGCCAACGTCCTGACTTTC. This chain connects TRBV6-5 to TRBJ2-6; 7 positions match TRBD1. This CDR3 contains 19 residues. The germline V gene has CDR1 MNHEY and CDR2 SVGAGI. The V segment lost 0 bases and the J segment 3 bases; nucleotides outside the gene matches: 11.